This T cell receptor (beta chain) was found in a study of monozygotic twins with inflammatory bowel disease. Germline V gives CDR1 LGHDT, CDR2 YNNKEL (reference sequence). The CDR3 runs to 16 residues. As concerns this clonotype: The antigen is unknown.

Study observations and caveats: With others, IBD patients shared fewer clonotypes than healthy twins did, especially with disease activity. Evidence did not back any single strong signal or clonotype linked to IBD.

The template switching step added UMIs that contained a 6-nucleotide sample barcode. TCRdb re-analyzed the 5' RACE reads; it lists each CDR3 protein once, without DNA. In total, the table holds some 440,000 distinct CDR3 sequences. What was sequenced was blood. This sequence originates from a human donor with ulcerative colitis or Crohn's disease, or a healthy co-twin of an affected twin (not recorded which). The genes are TRBV3-1 and TRBJ1-6. The CDR3 sequence: CASSHGVWAENSPLHF.